This T cell receptor beta chain comes out of a study of immune evolution from preneoplasia to lung adenocarcinoma. The protocol was immunoSEQ multiplex PCR, while the TCRdb copy is restricted to in-frame clones and leaves out a portion. The table includes about 14,000 clones, 85% detected once. Germline V gene lookup returns CDR1 MNHEY and CDR2 SMNVEV (reference sequence). This CDR3 has 15 residues. V was cut by 5 bases and J by 5 bases, with 16 bases left in between. The TCR was taken from a donor of 70 years or more with lung adenocarcinoma. Sequenced sample: FFPE lung adenocarcinoma in situ tissue. This chain uses TRBV27 with TRBJ2-1, with TRBD2 as a possible D gene (6 bases). The DNA of the CDR3 is TGTGCCAGCAGTCAACTGGGAGGTGACAACAATGAGCAGTTCTTC. Translating gives CASSQLGGDNNEQFF.